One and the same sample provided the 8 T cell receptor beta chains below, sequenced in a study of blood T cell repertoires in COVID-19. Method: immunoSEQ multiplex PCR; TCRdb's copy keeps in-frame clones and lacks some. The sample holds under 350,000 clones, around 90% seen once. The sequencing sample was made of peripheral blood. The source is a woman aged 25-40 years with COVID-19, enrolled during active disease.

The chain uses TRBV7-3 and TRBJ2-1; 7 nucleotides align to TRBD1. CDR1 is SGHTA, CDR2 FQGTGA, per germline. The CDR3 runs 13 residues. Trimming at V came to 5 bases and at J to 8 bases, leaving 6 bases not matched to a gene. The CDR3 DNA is TGTGCCAGCAGCCGACAGGGTTCCGATGAGCAGTTCTTC. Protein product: CASSRQGSDEQFF.

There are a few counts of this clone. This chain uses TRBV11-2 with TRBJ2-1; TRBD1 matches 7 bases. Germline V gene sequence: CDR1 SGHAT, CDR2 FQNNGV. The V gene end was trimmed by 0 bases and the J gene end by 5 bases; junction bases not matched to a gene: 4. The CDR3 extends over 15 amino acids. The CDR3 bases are TGTGCCAGCAGCTTAGAACAGGGGCCCAACAATGAGCAGTTCTTC. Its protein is CASSLEQGPNNEQFF.

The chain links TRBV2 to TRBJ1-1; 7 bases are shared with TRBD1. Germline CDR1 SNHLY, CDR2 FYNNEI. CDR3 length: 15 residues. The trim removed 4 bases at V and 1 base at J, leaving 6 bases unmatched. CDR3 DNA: TGTGCCAGCAGTGGAACAGGGGCGGCGAACACTGAAGCTTTCTTT. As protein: CASSGTGAANTEAFF.

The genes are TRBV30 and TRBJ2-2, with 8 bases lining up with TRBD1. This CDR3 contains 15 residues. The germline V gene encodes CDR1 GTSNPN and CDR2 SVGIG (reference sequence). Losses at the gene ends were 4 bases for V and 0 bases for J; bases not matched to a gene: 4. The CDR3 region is CAWNDRGSNTGELFF. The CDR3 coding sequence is TGTGCCTGGAATGACAGGGGTTCGAACACCGGGGAGCTGTTTTTT.

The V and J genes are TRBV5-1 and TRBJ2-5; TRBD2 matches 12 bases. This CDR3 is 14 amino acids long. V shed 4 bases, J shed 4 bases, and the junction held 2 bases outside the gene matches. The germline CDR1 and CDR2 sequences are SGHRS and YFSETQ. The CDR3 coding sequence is TGCGCCAGCAGCCGGGGACTAGCGGGAGAGACCCAGTACTTC. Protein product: CASSRGLAGETQYF.

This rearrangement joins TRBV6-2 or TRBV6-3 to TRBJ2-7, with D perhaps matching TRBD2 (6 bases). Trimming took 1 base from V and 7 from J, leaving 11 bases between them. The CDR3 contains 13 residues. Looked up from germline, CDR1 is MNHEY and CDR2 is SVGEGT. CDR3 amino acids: CASSYWRGEEQYF. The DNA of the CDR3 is TGTGCCAGCAGTTACTGGCGGGGTGAAGAGCAGTACTTC.

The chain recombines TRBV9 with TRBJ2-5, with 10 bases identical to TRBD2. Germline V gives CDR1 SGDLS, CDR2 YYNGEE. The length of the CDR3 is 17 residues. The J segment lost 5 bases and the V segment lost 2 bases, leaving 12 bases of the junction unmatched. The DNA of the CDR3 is TGTGCCAGCAGCGTCGCGGCTCTAGCGGGAGCATGGGAGACCCAGTACTTC. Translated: CASSVAALAGAWETQYF.

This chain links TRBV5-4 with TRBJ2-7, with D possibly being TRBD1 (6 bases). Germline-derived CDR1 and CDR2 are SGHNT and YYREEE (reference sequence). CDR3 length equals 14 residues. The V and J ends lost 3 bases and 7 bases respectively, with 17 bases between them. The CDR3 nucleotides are TGTGCCAGCAGCTCCTGGGACAATCAAGGGGAGCAGTACTTC. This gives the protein CASSSWDNQGEQYF.